Sequencing of this TCR beta chain was carried out in a study of T cells after yellow fever vaccination. Overall study results and limits: One caveat is that FACS-sorted repertoires could contain abundant clonotypes contaminating from the bulk population. A weaker secondary response peaked on day 5, the primary on day 15. The study re-detected most primary-vaccination clones after the booster (approximately 97% CD4, roughly 85% CD8).

The CDR3 has 14 residues. CDR1 is MGHDK, CDR2 SYGVNS, per germline. Trimming removed 6 bases at V and 4 bases at J, with 15 bases between. About this clonotype: As yet, its antigen is unknown.

In making TCR cDNA, 5'RACE template switching added a universal primer site and UMIs to it. TCRdb re-called the 5' RACE reads with MiXCR, one entry per CDR3 protein. Here the sample spans a few hundred thousand distinct CDR3 sequences, around 6.8% being singletons. This rearrangement joins TRBV25-1 to TRBJ1-2, with a weak D call TRBD1 (6 bases). The origin of this receptor is a man younger than 30 who received the YFV17D yellow fever vaccine. Sequenced material: PBMCs, taken about 49 days after the first yellow fever vaccination. The CDR3 region is CASRRAGAAYGYTF. The CDR3 DNA reads TGTGCCAGCAGGCGCGCGGGGGCGGCCTATGGCTACACCTTC.